This T cell receptor (beta chain) was recovered during a study of blood T cell repertoires in COVID-19. On the study more broadly: Whether acute or convalescent, the COVID-19 samples came from the United States, Italy and Spain.

As handled by the study authors: Reference gene primer amplification gave estimated nucleated cell counts. Using immunoSEQ multiplex PCR, the repertoire was profiled, and TCRdb retains in-frame clones only, with some absent. That table supplies the V and J calls and clone size; D and trimming were determined from the DNA. The data show around 300,000 clones, around 89% seen once. In its sample, this clone was seen a few times. The V and J ends lost 7 bases and 0 bases respectively, with 12 bases between them. Per the germline V gene, CDR1 is PRHDT and CDR2 is FYEKMQ (reference sequence). The CDR3 is made up of 14 amino acids.

The sequence was collected from a woman in her forties or fifties with active or convalescent COVID-19. The sequenced sample consisted of peripheral blood. V gene TRBV13 combines with J gene TRBJ1-1; the D gene is possibly TRBD1 (6 bases). Written as DNA, the CDR3 is TGTGCCAGCAATCGGGGACACTTGAACACTGAAGCTTTCTTT. It specifies CASNRGHLNTEAFF.